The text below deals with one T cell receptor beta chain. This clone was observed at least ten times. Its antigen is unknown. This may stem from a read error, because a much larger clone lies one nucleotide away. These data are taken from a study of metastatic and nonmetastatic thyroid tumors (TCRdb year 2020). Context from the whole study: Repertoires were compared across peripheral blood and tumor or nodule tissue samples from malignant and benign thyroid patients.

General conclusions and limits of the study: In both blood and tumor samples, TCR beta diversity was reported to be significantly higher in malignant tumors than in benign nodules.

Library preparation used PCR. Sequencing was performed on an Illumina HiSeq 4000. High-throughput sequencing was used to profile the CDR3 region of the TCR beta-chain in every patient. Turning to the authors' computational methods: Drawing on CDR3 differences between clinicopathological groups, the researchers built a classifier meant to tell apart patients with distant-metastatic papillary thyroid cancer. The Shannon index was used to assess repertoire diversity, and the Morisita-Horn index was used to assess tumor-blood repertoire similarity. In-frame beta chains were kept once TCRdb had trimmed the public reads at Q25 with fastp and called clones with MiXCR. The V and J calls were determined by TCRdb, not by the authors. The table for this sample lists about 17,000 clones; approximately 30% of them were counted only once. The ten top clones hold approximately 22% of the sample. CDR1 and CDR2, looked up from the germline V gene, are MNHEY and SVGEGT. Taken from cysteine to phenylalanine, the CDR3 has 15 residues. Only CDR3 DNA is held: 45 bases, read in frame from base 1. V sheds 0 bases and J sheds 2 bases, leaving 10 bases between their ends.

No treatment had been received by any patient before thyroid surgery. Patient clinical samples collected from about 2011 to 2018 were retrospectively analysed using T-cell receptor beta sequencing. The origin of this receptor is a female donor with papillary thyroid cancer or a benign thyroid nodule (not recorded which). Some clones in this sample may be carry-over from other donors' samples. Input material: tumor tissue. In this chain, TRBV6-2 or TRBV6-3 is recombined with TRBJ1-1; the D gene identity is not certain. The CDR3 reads CASSYSDSSNTEAFF. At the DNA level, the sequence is TGTGCCAGCAGTTACTCGGACTCCTCTAACACTGAAGCTTTCTTT.